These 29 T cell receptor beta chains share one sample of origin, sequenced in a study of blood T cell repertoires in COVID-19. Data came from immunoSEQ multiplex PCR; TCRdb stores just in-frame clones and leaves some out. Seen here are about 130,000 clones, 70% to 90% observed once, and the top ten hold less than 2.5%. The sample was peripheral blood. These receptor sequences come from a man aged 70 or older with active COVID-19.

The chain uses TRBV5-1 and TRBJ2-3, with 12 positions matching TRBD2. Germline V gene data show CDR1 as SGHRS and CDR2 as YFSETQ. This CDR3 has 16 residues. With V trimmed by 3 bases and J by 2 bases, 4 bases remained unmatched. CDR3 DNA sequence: TGCGCCAGCAGCTCCCGGACTAGCGGGATCACAGATACGCAGTATTTT. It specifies CASSSRTSGITDTQYF.

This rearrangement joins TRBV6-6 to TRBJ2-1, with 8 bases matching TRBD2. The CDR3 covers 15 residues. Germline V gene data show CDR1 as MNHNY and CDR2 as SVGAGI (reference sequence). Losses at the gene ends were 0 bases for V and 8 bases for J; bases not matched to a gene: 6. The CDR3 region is CASSYSLSGRDEQFF. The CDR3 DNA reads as TGTGCCAGCAGTTACTCGTTAAGCGGGAGAGATGAGCAGTTCTTC.

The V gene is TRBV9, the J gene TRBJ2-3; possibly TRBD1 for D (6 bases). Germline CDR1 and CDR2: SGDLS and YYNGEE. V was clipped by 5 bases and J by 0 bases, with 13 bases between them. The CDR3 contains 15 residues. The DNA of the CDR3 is TGTGCCAGCAGTCTACAGGGCTCTAGCACAGATACGCAGTATTTT. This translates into CASSLQGSSTDTQYF.

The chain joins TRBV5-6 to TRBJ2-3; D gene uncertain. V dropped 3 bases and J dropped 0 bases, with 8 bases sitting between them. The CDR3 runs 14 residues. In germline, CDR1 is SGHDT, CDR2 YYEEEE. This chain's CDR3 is CASSYLSSTDTQYF. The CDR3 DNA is TGTGCCAGCAGCTATCTGAGCAGCACAGATACGCAGTATTTT.

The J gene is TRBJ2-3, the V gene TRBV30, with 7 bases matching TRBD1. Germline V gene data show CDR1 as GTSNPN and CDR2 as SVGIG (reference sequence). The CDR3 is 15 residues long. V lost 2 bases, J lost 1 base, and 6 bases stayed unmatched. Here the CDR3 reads CAWSRQGGGTDTQYF. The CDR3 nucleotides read TGTGCCTGGAGTAGACAGGGCGGAGGCACAGATACGCAGTATTTT.

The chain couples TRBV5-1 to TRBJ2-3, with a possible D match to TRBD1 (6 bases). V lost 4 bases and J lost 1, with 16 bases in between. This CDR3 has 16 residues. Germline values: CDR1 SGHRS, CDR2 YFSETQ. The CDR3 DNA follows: TGCGCCAGCAGCCTCGCCGTACAGGGACGCACAGATACGCAGTATTTT. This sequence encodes CASSLAVQGRTDTQYF.

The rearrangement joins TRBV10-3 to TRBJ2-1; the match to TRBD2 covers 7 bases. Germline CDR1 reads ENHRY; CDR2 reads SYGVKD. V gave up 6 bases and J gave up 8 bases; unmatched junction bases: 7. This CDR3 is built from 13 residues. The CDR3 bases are TGTGCCATCAGAGGCGGGAGCTCGGATGAGCAGTTCTTC. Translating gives CAIRGGSSDEQFF.

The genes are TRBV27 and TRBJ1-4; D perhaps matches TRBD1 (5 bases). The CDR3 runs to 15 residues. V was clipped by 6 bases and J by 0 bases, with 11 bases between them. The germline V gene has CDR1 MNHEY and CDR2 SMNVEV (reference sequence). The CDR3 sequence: CASRSDSTTNEKLFF. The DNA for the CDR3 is TGTGCCAGCAGGTCAGACAGTACAACTAATGAAAAACTGTTTTTT.

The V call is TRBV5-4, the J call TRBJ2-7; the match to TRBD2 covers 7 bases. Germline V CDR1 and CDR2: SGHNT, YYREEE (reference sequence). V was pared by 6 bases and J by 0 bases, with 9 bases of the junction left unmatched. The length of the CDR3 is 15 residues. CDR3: CASTPGGGSSYEQYF. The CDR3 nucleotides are TGTGCCAGCACTCCTGGCGGGGGAAGCTCCTACGAGCAGTACTTC.

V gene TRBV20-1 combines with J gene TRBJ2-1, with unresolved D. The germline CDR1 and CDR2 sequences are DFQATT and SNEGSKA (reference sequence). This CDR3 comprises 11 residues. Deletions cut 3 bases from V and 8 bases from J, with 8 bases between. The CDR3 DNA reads TGCAGTGCTAGTCAGGCCGATGAGCAGTTCTTC. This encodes CSASQADEQFF.

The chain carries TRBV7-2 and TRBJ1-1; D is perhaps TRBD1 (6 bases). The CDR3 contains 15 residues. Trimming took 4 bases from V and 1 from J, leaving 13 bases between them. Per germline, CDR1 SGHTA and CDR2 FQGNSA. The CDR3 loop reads CASSWGPGPNTEAFF. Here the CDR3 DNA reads TGTGCCAGCAGCTGGGGGCCTGGCCCGAACACTGAAGCTTTCTTT.

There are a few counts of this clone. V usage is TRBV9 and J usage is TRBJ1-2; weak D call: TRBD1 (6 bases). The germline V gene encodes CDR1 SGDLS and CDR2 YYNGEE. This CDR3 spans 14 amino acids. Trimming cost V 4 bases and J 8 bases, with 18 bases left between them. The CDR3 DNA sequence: TGTGCCAGCAGCCAACAGAGGGGGATCGGAGGCTACACCTTC. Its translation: CASSQQRGIGGYTF.

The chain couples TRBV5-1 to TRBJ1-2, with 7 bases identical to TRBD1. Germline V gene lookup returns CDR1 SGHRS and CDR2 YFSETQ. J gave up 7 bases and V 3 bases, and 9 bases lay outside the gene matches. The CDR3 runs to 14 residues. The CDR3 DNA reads TGCGCCAGCAGCTCTGACCGGACAGGACCTGGCTACACCTTC. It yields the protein CASSSDRTGPGYTF.

The CDR3 loop reads CASNLAGGDTQYF. CDR3 nucleotides: TGTGCCAGTAATTTAGCGGGGGGAGATACGCAGTATTTT. The genes are TRBV7-3 and TRBJ2-3; 10 bases are a match to TRBD2. From germline, CDR1 is SGHTA and CDR2 FQGTGA. CDR3 length: 13 residues. J lost 5 bases, V lost 9 bases, and 5 bases had no gene match.

CDR3 protein: CASSLWRGTDTQYF. The CDR3 DNA follows: TGCGCCAGCAGCCTTTGGCGGGGCACAGATACGCAGTATTTT. This chain connects TRBV5-1 to TRBJ2-3; tentatively, D is TRBD2 (5 bases). Germline CDR1 and CDR2: SGHRS and YFSETQ. Between the trimmed V and J ends, which lost 4 bases and 1 base, there was a span of 10 bases. The CDR3 runs to 14 residues.

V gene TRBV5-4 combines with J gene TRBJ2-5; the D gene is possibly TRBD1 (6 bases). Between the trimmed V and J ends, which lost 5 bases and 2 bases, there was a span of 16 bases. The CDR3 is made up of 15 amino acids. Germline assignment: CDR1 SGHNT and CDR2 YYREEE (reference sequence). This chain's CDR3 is CASRHRDNKQETQYF. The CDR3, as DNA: TGTGCCAGCAGGCACCGGGACAACAAACAAGAGACCCAGTACTTC. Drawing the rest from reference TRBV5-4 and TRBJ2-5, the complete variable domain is ETGVTQSPTHLIKTRGQQVTLRCSSQSGHNTVSWYQQALGQGPQFIFQYYREEENGRGNFPPRFSGLQFPNYSSELNVNALELDDSALYLCASRHRDNKQETQYFGPGTRLLVL.

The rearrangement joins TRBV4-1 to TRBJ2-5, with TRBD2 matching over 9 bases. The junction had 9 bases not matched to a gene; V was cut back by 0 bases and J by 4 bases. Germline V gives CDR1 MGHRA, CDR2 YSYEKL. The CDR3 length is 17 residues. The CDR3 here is CASSQDRSAGGPETQYF. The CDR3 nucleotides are TGCGCCAGCAGCCAAGATCGTAGCGCGGGAGGGCCAGAGACCCAGTACTTC.

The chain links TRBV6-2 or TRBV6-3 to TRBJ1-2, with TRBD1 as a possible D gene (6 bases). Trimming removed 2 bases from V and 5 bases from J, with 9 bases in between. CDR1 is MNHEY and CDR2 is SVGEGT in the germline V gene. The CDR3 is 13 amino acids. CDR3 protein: CASSYARGYGYTF. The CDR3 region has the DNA TGTGCCAGCAGTTACGCCAGGGGATATGGCTACACCTTC.

CDR3 amino acids: CAISETGFADTQYF. The CDR3 DNA reads TGTGCCATCAGTGAGACAGGGTTTGCAGATACGCAGTATTTT. The chain combines TRBV10-3 with TRBJ2-3, with D tentatively TRBD1 (6 bases). This CDR3 region has 14 residues. Per the germline V gene, CDR1 is ENHRY and CDR2 is SYGVKD. V was shortened by 2 bases and J by 4 bases, with 10 bases between the two germline ends.

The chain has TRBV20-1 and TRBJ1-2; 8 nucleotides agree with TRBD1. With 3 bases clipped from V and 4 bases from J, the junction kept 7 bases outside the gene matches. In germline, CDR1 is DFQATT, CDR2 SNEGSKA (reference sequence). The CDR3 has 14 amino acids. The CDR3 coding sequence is TGCAGTGCTAGTCTGACAGGGGCCGGCTATGGCTACACCTTC. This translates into CSASLTGAGYGYTF.

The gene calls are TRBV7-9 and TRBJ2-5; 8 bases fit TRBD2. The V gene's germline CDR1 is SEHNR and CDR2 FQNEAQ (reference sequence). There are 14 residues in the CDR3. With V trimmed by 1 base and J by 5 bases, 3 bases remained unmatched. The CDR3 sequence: CASSLVAGRETQYF. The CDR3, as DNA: TGTGCCAGCAGCTTAGTAGCGGGAAGGGAGACCCAGTACTTC.

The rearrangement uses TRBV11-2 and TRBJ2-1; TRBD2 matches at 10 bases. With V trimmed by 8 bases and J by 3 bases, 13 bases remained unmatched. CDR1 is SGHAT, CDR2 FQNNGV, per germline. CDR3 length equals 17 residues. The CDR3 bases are TGTGCCAGCGTTTCTAGCGGGAGCCCCGGGGGCTACAATGAGCAGTTCTTC. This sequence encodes CASVSSGSPGGYNEQFF.

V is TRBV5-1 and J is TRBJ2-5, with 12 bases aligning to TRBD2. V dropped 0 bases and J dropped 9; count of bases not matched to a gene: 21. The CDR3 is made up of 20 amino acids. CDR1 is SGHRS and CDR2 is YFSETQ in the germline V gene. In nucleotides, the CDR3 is TGCGCCAGCAGCTTGGATGTTCCCCTCGGACTAGCGGGGCCCCGGGGGGCCCAGTACTTC. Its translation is CASSLDVPLGLAGPRGAQYF.

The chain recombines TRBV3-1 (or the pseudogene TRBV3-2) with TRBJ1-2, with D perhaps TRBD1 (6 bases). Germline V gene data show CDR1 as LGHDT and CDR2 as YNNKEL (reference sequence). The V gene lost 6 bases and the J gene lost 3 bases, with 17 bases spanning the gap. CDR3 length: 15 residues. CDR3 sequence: CASRPTGRVDYGYTF. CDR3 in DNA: TGTGCCAGCAGACCCACAGGGAGAGTCGACTATGGCTACACCTTC.

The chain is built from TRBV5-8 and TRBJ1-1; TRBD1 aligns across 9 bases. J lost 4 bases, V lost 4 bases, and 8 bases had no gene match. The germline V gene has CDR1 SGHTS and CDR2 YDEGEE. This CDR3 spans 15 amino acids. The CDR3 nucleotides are TGTGCCAGCAGCCCCCGGACAGGGGTGAGCACTGAAGCTTTCTTT. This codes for CASSPRTGVSTEAFF.

In DNA form, the CDR3 reads TGTGCCAGCCACAAGGGGGCGCCGGACAGGGGAAATGAAAAACTGTTTTTT. It codes for CASHKGAPDRGNEKLFF. The chain employs TRBV5-5 and TRBJ1-4, with 9 bases aligning to TRBD1. The CDR3 is 17 residues long. The germline V gene encodes CDR1 SGHKS and CDR2 YYEKEE (reference sequence). Unmatched junction bases numbered 15, after V lost 7 bases and J lost 5 bases.

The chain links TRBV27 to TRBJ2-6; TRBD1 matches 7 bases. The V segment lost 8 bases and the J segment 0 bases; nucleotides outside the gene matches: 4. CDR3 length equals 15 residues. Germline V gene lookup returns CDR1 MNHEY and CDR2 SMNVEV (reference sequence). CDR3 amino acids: CASVGQVSGANVLTF. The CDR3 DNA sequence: TGTGCCAGCGTAGGACAGGTCTCTGGGGCCAACGTCCTGACTTTC.

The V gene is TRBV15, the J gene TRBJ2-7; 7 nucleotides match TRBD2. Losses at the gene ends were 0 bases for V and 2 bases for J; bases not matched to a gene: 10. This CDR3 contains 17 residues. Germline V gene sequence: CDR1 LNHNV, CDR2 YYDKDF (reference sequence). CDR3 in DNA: TGTGCCACCAGCAGAGATAGAGGGATCGGGACTACCTACGAGCAGTACTTC. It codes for CATSRDRGIGTTYEQYF.

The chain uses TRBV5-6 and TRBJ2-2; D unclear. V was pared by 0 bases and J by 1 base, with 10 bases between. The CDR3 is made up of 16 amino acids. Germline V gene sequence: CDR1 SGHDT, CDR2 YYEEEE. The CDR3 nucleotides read TGTGCCAGCAGCTTGGAATTCGGTGGGAACACCGGGGAGCTGTTTTTT. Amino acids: CASSLEFGGNTGELFF.